This T cell receptor (beta chain) is drawn from a study of OX40 agonist ivuxolimab in advanced cancers. Overall study: Therapy given before enrollment (anti-PD-1, anti-PD-L1 or anti-CTLA-4) was allowed, and around 40% had some.

The CDR3 consists of 18 residues. CDR1 and CDR2 from the germline V gene are LGHNT and FRNRAP. The V end lost 0 bases, the J end lost 0 bases, and 12 bases lay between the germline ends. A note on this clone: Its antigen is still unknown.

Broader study findings: On average, CD8+ T cells showed a greater number of expanded clones than CD4+. The study did not work out the antigen specificity of the expanded peripheral T cells.

Libraries were prepared by immunoSEQ multiplex PCR; TCRdb keeps only in-frame clonotypes and omits some of them. The sample holds 45,000 to 50,000 clones, around 79% seen once. The chain combines TRBV12-5 with TRBJ1-6; possible D gene TRBD1, 5 bases. The clonotype was recovered from an adult with an advanced solid tumor such as melanoma, head and neck, liver or kidney cancer. Here the sequenced sample was CD4+ or CD8+ T cells sorted from blood, taken in a trial of the OX40 agonist ivuxolimab. The CDR3 sequence: CASGLVLGVSSYNSPLHF. The CDR3 DNA reads TGTGCTAGTGGTTTGGTACTAGGGGTAAGCTCCTATAATTCACCCCTCCACTTT.